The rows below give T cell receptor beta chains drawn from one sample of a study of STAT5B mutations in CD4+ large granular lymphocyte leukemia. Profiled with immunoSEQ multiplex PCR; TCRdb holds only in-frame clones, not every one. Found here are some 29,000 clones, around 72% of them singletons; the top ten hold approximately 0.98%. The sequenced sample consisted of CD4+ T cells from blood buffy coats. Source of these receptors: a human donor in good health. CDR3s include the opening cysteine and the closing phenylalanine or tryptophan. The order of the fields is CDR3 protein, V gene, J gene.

CASSLTGSKNIQYF	TRBV5-6	TRBJ2-4
CASSPERGRTDTQYF	TRBV28	TRBJ2-3
CSVPGTGPNEQFF	TRBV29-1	TRBJ2-1
CASSEGQGGNTIYF	TRBV5-1	TRBJ1-3
CASRTHTGGINSPLHF	TRBV28	TRBJ1-6
CASSSTVRGTEAFF	TRBV27	TRBJ1-1
CASSILAAGTDTQYF	TRBV5-1	TRBJ2-3
CASSSRSGTNTYEQYF	TRBV7-8	TRBJ2-7
CATKATASTDTQYF	TRBV6-5	TRBJ2-3
CASSSGTDANYGYTF	TRBV11-3	TRBJ1-2
CASSSGGQYNEQFF	TRBV28	TRBJ2-1
CASSPSGGSSHQPQHF	TRBV28	TRBJ1-5
CASGEGRAQYF	TRBV27	TRBJ2-7
CASSPPNGGSGETQYF	TRBV18	TRBJ2-5
CASSFGGGTEAFF	TRBV7-3	TRBJ1-1
CASSLVAAANTGELFF	TRBV7-2	TRBJ2-2
CASSSAGCREKLFF	TRBV7-3	TRBJ1-4